The 14 T cell receptor beta chains below come from one sample, sequenced in a study of blood T cell repertoires in COVID-19. Using immunoSEQ multiplex PCR, the repertoire was profiled, and TCRdb retains in-frame clones only, with some absent. The sample includes hundreds of thousands of clones, roughly 88% seen only once; the top ten take approximately 15%. The sequencing sample was made of PBMCs or T cells enriched from blood (not recorded which). The receptors derive from a woman in her fifties or sixties with acute COVID-19.

V gene TRBV7-3 combines with J gene TRBJ1-6; D is unresolved. V was shortened by 5 bases and J by 3 bases, with 5 bases between the two germline ends. The CDR3 runs to 13 residues. Per germline, CDR1 SGHTA and CDR2 FQGTGA. The chain's CDR3 is CASSRDYNSPLHF. The CDR3 nucleotides read TGTGCCAGCAGCCGCGACTATAATTCACCCCTCCACTTT.

The chain combines TRBV7-9 with TRBJ2-7, with TRBD2 matching over 10 bases. The CDR3 totals 15 residues. CDR1 is SEHNR, CDR2 FQNEAQ, per germline (reference sequence). V trimming: 5 bases; J trimming: 2 bases; junction bases outside the gene matches: 6. In DNA, the CDR3 is TGTGCCAGCAGCCCCCGGACTAGCGGAACCTACGAGCAGTACTTC. Its protein product is CASSPRTSGTYEQYF.

The chain employs TRBV14 and TRBJ1-1, with D perhaps TRBD1 (5 bases). The germline V gene encodes CDR1 SGHDN and CDR2 FVKESK. V was clipped by 4 bases and J by 4 bases, with 28 bases between them. CDR3 size: 19 residues. CDR3 bases: TGTGCCAGCAGCCGGGTGGTTCGGGGGACCAGGGAATGGGGCACTGAAGCTTTCTTT. Protein: CASSRVVRGTREWGTEAFF.

This chain links TRBV28 with TRBJ1-5; TRBD1 agrees at 7 bases. Germline assignment: CDR1 MDHEN and CDR2 SYDVKM. The V gene end was trimmed by 6 bases and the J gene end by 2 bases; junction bases not matched to a gene: 7. The CDR3 is 15 residues long. The CDR3 DNA reads as TGTGCCAGCAGCACCCCCGACAGGGGCAATCAGCCCCAGCATTTT. It yields the protein CASSTPDRGNQPQHF.

The chain links TRBV4-2 to TRBJ1-1, with 8 bases fitting TRBD1. Germline-derived CDR1 and CDR2 are LGHNA and YNFKEQ. After removal of 2 bases from V and 1 base from J, the junction contained 9 bases not matched to a gene. The CDR3 sequence is 17 residues long. In DNA, the CDR3 is TGTGCCAGCAGCCAATCCCCCGTCGGACAGGGGAACACTGAAGCTTTCTTT. Protein product: CASSQSPVGQGNTEAFF.

This chain uses TRBV6-4 with TRBJ2-1; 12 nucleotides match TRBD2. V lost 6 bases and J lost 12; bases outside the gene matches: 6. CDR1 and CDR2 from the germline V gene are MRHNA and SNTAGT. The CDR3 totals 13 residues. In DNA form, the CDR3 reads TGTGCCAGCAGCCCGCTAGCGGGAGGGGCGCAGTTCTTC. It encodes CASSPLAGGAQFF.

The chain recombines TRBV11-3 with TRBJ2-1, with 8 bases matching TRBD2. This CDR3 has 16 residues. V lost 2 bases to trimming and J lost 3 bases; unmatched junction nucleotides: 6. Germline V gene lookup returns CDR1 SGHNT and CDR2 YENEEA. The CDR3 DNA reads TGTGCCAGCAGCTTATTCGGGAGGGGAGGCTACAATGAGCAGTTCTTC. This translates into CASSLFGRGGYNEQFF.

The chain carries TRBV7-8 and TRBJ2-5; 9 nucleotides agree with TRBD2. V was pared by 3 bases and J by 4 bases, with 9 bases of the junction left unmatched. CDR1 is SGHVS and CDR2 is FQNEAQ in the germline V gene. The CDR3 totals 16 residues. The CDR3 loop reads CASSFRGRAFGETQYF. In nucleotides, the CDR3 is TGTGCCAGCAGCTTTCGCGGGAGGGCCTTCGGAGAGACCCAGTACTTC.

The chain carries TRBV4-1 and TRBJ1-3; TRBD1 aligns across 10 bases. V shed 5 bases and J 8 bases; nucleotides not matched to a gene: 9. CDR1 is MGHRA, CDR2 YSYEKL, per germline. The CDR3 loop spans 15 amino acids. The CDR3: CASSSPGTGVYTIYF. The CDR3 DNA follows: TGCGCCAGCAGCTCTCCCGGGACAGGGGTATACACCATATATTTT.

This chain connects TRBV7-6 to TRBJ2-7; the D gene is possibly TRBD2 (6 bases). Trimming cost V 3 bases and J 6 bases, with 12 bases left between them. The germline gives CDR1 SGHVS, CDR2 FNYEAQ. The CDR3 sequence is 13 residues long. CDR3: CASSFGFGGEQYF. The CDR3 DNA is TGTGCCAGCAGCTTTGGGTTCGGGGGCGAGCAGTACTTC.

This chain uses TRBV7-9 with TRBJ2-1, with 10 bases identical to TRBD2. With V trimmed by 5 bases and J by 8 bases, 12 bases remained unmatched. The CDR3 contains 16 residues. Germline V gives CDR1 SEHNR, CDR2 FQNEAQ (reference sequence). Here the CDR3 reads CASSPRSGRAVHEQFF. The CDR3 region has the DNA TGTGCCAGCAGCCCTAGGAGCGGGAGGGCGGTACATGAGCAGTTCTTC.

V is TRBV30 and J is TRBJ2-1; TRBD2 matches at 9 bases. After removal of 3 bases from V and 9 bases from J, the junction contained 9 bases not matched to a gene. Germline values: CDR1 GTSNPN, CDR2 SVGIG (reference sequence). This CDR3 contains 14 residues. The CDR3 is CAWRESSGVSEQFF. CDR3 sequence (DNA): TGTGCCTGGAGGGAATCTAGCGGGGTTAGTGAGCAGTTCTTC.

This chain uses TRBV2 with TRBJ1-2; 7 bases are shared with TRBD1. After removal of 2 bases from V and 4 bases from J, the junction contained 4 bases not matched to a gene. This CDR3 comprises 14 residues. Germline loops: CDR1 SNHLY, CDR2 FYNNEI. The CDR3 loop reads CASSERGTVYGYTF. The CDR3 region has the DNA TGTGCCAGCAGTGAACGTGGGACAGTCTATGGCTACACCTTC.

V usage is TRBV28 and J usage is TRBJ2-1, with TRBD2 matching over 10 bases. In germline, CDR1 is MDHEN, CDR2 SYDVKM. With 0 bases clipped from V and 2 bases from J, the junction kept 7 bases outside the gene matches. This CDR3 spans 18 amino acids. In DNA, the CDR3 is TGTGCCAGCAGTTTATGGGGGAAACTAGCGGGGCCCTACAATGAGCAGTTCTTC. The encoded protein is CASSLWGKLAGPYNEQFF.